The present T cell receptor (beta chain) was sequenced within a study of CD8+ T cells in alopecia areata. About the study: Donors of skin were C3H/HeJ mice aged 6-12 months with spontaneous alopecia, and recipients were approximately 7-11-week-old female C3H/HeJ mice.

The J segment lost 0 bases and the V segment lost 4 bases, leaving 2 bases of the junction unmatched. Germline assignment: CDR1 NNHNN and CDR2 SYGAGS (reference sequence). The CDR3 runs 15 residues. Broader study findings: TCR sharing across patients was less clear than in mice, possibly HLA-related. It was lesional scalp, especially alopecia totalis/universalis, that showed higher clonality than normal scalp.

Reverse transcribed after extraction, RNA yielded cDNA as the sequencing template. The repertoire was sequenced with immunoSEQ multiplex PCR; TCRdb's copy has only in-frame clones and lacks some. The specimen gives about 270,000 clones without singletons; the ten biggest hold more than 0.95%. Regarding this clone: What it recognizes is unknown. Gene and germline names: mouse. The read stops 4 residues short of the end of the CDR3; the missing end is completed from the germline J gene. The same CDR3 is also encoded by other DNA sequences in this sample.

Cells from pooled cutaneous lymph nodes were sorted by CD4, CD8alpha, NKG2D, NKG2ACE and other markers. Specimen: CD4+ T cells sorted from a lymph node. The chain recombines TRBV13-2 with TRBJ2-3; 10 bases fit TRBD1. The receptor's source is a C3H/HeJ mouse with alopecia areata. MHC haplotype of the strain: H2-k. The DNA read from the CDR3 is TGTGCCAGCGGTCGGGACAGGGGAAGTGCAGAA. This encodes CASGRDRGSAE. The full CDR3 protein is CASGRDRGSAETLYF.